This T cell receptor beta chain came from a study of shared clonotypes between healthy human individuals. Recent acute infections and vaccinations were absent in the healthy HIV-negative adult donors. Only in-frame clones appear in the TCRdb table, and some are missing; sequencing was by immunoSEQ multiplex PCR. The profile shows a few hundred thousand clones, around 77% of them singletons. This CDR3 is built from 14 residues. V trimming: 6 bases; J trimming: 4 bases; junction bases outside the gene matches: 8. Germline CDR1 reads MNHNY; CDR2 reads SVGAGI (reference sequence). The chain joins TRBV6-6 to TRBJ2-7, with 8 bases fitting TRBD1. The sequence came from a woman in her forties in good health. Some clones in this sample may be carry-over from other donors' samples. The sample was PBMCs. The CDR3 sequence is CASRPGTGKYEQYF. CDR3 DNA: TGTGCCAGCAGACCTGGGACAGGAAAATACGAGCAGTACTTC.